The clone carrying this TCR beta chain has just a few counts. What it binds is unknown. The data originate from a study of T-cell reconstitution after alpha-beta-depleted transplantation in children. The ends were cut back, 5 bases at V and 2 bases at J, with 7 bases in the middle. Germline V gene lookup returns CDR1 PRHDT and CDR2 FYEKMQ (reference sequence). CDR3 length equals 12 residues. General study findings and limits: Several patients had high TCRbeta diversity at day 60; it came from surviving recipient T cells and thymic progenitors.

The library targeted TCRbeta and was prepared with unique molecular identifiers. A single record per CDR3 protein comes from TCRdb applying MiXCR to the PCR reads. The sample has roughly 420,000 distinct CDR3 sequences; 15% to 20% are singletons. The clonotype was recovered from a boy younger than two who had a stem cell transplant for Wiskott-Aldrich syndrome, so the T cells may come from the graft donor. The rearrangement links TRBV13 to TRBJ2-7, with D hard to call. The specimen was PBMCs, mostly from graft donor cells, collected 360 days after TCRalphabeta/CD19-depleted stem cell transplant. In DNA form, the CDR3 reads TGTGCCAGCAGCCGGGCGACCTACGAGCAGTACTTC. Translation: CASSRATYEQYF.